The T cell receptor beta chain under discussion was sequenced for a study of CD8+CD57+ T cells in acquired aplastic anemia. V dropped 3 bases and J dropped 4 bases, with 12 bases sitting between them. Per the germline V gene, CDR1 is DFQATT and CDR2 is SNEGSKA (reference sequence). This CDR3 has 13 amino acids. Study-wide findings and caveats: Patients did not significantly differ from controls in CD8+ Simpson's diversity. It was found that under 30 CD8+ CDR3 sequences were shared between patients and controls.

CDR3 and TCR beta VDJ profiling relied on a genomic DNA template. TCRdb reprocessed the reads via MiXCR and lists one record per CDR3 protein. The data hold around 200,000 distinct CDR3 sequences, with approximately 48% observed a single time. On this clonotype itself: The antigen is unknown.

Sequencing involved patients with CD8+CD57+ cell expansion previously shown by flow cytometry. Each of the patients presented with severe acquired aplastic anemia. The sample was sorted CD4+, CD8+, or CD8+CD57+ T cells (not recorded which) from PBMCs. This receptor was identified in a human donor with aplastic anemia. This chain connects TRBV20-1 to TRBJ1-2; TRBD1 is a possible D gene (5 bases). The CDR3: CSASLRGIYGYTF. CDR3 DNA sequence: TGCAGTGCTAGTTTACGGGGGATCTATGGCTACACCTTC.